These T cell receptor beta chains were read from a single sample in a study of blood T cell repertoires in COVID-19. Assay used: immunoSEQ multiplex PCR; TCRdb lists only in-frame clones, some missing. The table lists 70,000 to 90,000 clones, 80% to 90% of them singletons. Sample: peripheral blood. All receptors derive from a woman aged 60-75 years with acute or convalescent COVID-19. CDR3s include the opening cysteine and the closing phenylalanine or tryptophan. The order of the fields is CDR3 length, clone size, D gene, V gene, J gene, CDR3 protein, CDR3 DNA. The D gene is left open where the match is weak. Not every row has a clone size; where given, it reads once, few, many or a size class.

16,once,.,TRBV3-1/TRBV3-2,TRBJ2-5,CASSQEKGPKLETQYF,TGTGCCAGCAGCCAAGAGAAGGGGCCAAAGTTGGAGACCCAGTACTTC
15,.,.,TRBV7-9,TRBJ1-1,CASSSNFGQSTEAFF,TGTGCCAGCAGCTCGAATTTTGGACAGTCCACTGAAGCTTTCTTT
13,.,.,TRBV6-2/TRBV6-3,TRBJ2-1,CASSYRADNEQFF,TGTGCCAGCAGTTACCGCGCGGACAATGAGCAGTTCTTC
18,.,TRBD1,TRBV19,TRBJ1-2,CASSIDGTGLPAFNGYTF,TGTGCCAGTAGTATCGACGGGACAGGGCTTCCTGCATTTAATGGCTACACCTTC
13,.,.,TRBV5-1,TRBJ2-5,CASSLDFRETQYF,TGCGCCAGCAGCTTGGATTTCCGAGAGACCCAGTACTTC
16,.,.,TRBV10-3,TRBJ2-2,CAISQSLGEDGGELFF,TGTGCCATCAGCCAATCTTTAGGGGAGGATGGCGGGGAGCTGTTTTTT
15,.,.,TRBV29-1,TRBJ2-1,CSVDNRDKSYNEQFF,TGCAGCGTTGATAACCGGGACAAATCCTACAATGAGCAGTTCTTC
13,few,.,TRBV6-6,TRBJ1-1,CASSYSYVSEAFF,TGTGCCAGCAGTTACTCTTATGTCTCTGAAGCTTTCTTT
12,.,TRBD1,TRBV2,TRBJ1-2,CAALDRNDGYTF,TGTGCCGCCCTGGACAGGAACGATGGCTACACCTTC
16,.,TRBD1,TRBV4-3,TRBJ1-4,CASSQESGQSHEKLFF,TGCGCCAGCAGCCAAGAATCGGGACAGAGCCATGAAAAACTGTTTTTT
18,.,TRBD1,TRBV3-1/TRBV3-2,TRBJ1-1,CASSQITGTGGANTEAFF,TGTGCCAGCAGCCAAATTACCGGGACAGGGGGAGCGAACACTGAAGCTTTCTTT
13,.,.,TRBV28,TRBJ2-7,CASSLSLREEQYF,TGTGCCAGCAGTTTATCCCTCCGGGAGGAGCAGTACTTC
14,few,TRBD1,TRBV2,TRBJ1-2,CASSTRQGAVGYTF,TGTGCCAGCAGCACAAGACAGGGGGCCGTCGGCTACACCTTC
15,.,.,TRBV3-1/TRBV3-2,TRBJ1-3,CASSQSQGHGNTIYF,TGTGCCAGCAGCCAGAGTCAGGGGCATGGAAACACCATATATTTT